A single sample is the source of the 30 T cell receptor beta chains below, sequenced in a study of blood T cell repertoires in COVID-19. Libraries were prepared by immunoSEQ multiplex PCR; TCRdb keeps only in-frame clonotypes and omits some of them. Here the sample spans some 200,000 clones, 65% to 85% being singletons. Sequenced input: peripheral blood. The receptors originated from a human donor in a cohort sampled during active COVID-19.

This sequence joins TRBV6-5 and TRBJ2-1, with TRBD1 matching 9 bases. V lost 4 bases, J lost 4 bases, and 5 bases stayed unmatched. CDR1 MNHEY and CDR2 SVGAGI come from the germline V gene. The CDR3 contains 15 residues. CDR3 loop: CASSFTDRGYNEQFF. The CDR3 DNA reads TGTGCCAGCAGTTTCACGGACAGGGGATACAATGAGCAGTTCTTC.

V usage is TRBV6-5 and J usage is TRBJ1-5; 9 bases align to TRBD1. The CDR3 is 11 amino acids. J was trimmed by 15 bases and V by 5 bases; bases with no gene match: 5. The V gene's germline CDR1 is MNHEY and CDR2 SVGAGI. Here the CDR3 DNA reads TGTGCCAGCAGTCCGGGACAGGGACGGCATTTT. This codes for CASSPGQGRHF.

This clone was seen only once. The chain recombines TRBV2 with TRBJ2-7; D is uncertain. This CDR3 region has 13 residues. Trimming stripped 6 bases from V and 6 bases from J, with 15 bases between. Per the germline V gene, CDR1 is SNHLY and CDR2 is FYNNEI. The CDR3 loop reads CASRPQAVAEQYF. The CDR3 DNA follows: TGTGCCAGCAGGCCCCAGGCAGTGGCCGAGCAGTACTTC.

The rearrangement uses TRBV18 and TRBJ1-2; 7 nucleotides agree with TRBD1. The V and J ends lost 5 bases and 4 bases, in that order; junction bases with no gene match: 4. From germline, CDR1 is KGHSH and CDR2 LQKENI. The CDR3 length is 13 residues. The CDR3 DNA sequence: TGTGCCAGCTCAACAAGGGACAGCTATGGCTACACCTTC. It yields the protein CASSTRDSYGYTF.

The chain has TRBV3-1 (or the pseudogene TRBV3-2) and TRBJ2-3; the match to TRBD2 covers 9 bases. The CDR3 loop spans 18 amino acids. Germline V lookup: CDR1 LGHDT, CDR2 YNNKEL (reference sequence). Trimming at V came to 4 bases and at J to 5 bases, leaving 16 bases not matched to a gene. The CDR3 reads CASSPWGVWSGRRDTQYF. The CDR3 bases are TGTGCCAGCAGCCCCTGGGGGGTTTGGAGCGGGAGGAGAGATACGCAGTATTTT.

This clone was seen just once. The chain has TRBV5-5 and TRBJ2-7; TRBD1 agrees at 7 bases. The V gene end was trimmed by 4 bases and the J gene end by 4 bases; junction bases not matched to a gene: 11. This CDR3 is built from 15 residues. Germline assignment: CDR1 SGHKS and CDR2 YYEKEE (reference sequence). The CDR3 sequence: CASSPGATGLYEQYF. The CDR3 coding sequence is TGTGCCAGCAGCCCAGGAGCGACAGGGCTTTACGAGCAGTACTTC.

This chain links TRBV4-3 with TRBJ2-4, with a weak D call TRBD1 (6 bases). The CDR3 extends over 17 amino acids. Germline lookup yields CDR1 LGHNA and CDR2 YSLEER. V was shortened by 0 bases and J by 0 bases, with 12 bases between the two germline ends. The CDR3 loop reads CASSQDEDSSAKNIQYF. The CDR3 region has the DNA TGCGCCAGCAGCCAAGATGAGGACAGTTCAGCCAAAAACATTCAGTACTTC.

The CDR3 loop reads CASSGWTDRAKANYGYTF. The CDR3 DNA reads as TGTGCCAGCAGCGGTTGGACAGACAGGGCAAAAGCTAACTATGGCTACACCTTC. The chain joins TRBV9 to TRBJ1-2; 7 bases are a match to TRBD1. Germline CDR1 SGDLS, CDR2 YYNGEE. The CDR3 covers 18 residues. After removal of 3 bases from V and 0 bases from J, the junction contained 14 bases not matched to a gene. Full variable domain (missing parts from reference TRBV9 and TRBJ1-2): DSGVTQTPKHLITATGQRVTLRCSPRSGDLSVYWYQQSLDQGLQFLIQYYNGEERAKGNILERFSAQQFPDLHSELNLSSLELGDSALYFCASSGWTDRAKANYGYTFGSGTRLTVV.

The V gene is TRBV7-8, the J gene TRBJ2-5; D gene ambiguous. Trimming removed 3 bases from V and 3 bases from J, with 11 bases in between. CDR1 is SGHVS, CDR2 FQNEAQ, per germline. CDR3 length equals 14 residues. The CDR3 nucleotides are TGTGCCAGCAGCTTTCTGGCCCTTGAAGAGACCCAGTACTTC. Its protein is CASSFLALEETQYF.

The rearrangement joins TRBV3-1 (or the pseudogene TRBV3-2) to TRBJ1-1, with D tentatively TRBD1 (6 bases). Trimming shortened V by 4 bases and J by 4 bases, and 16 bases separated the two germline ends. CDR3 length equals 15 residues. The germline CDR1 and CDR2 sequences are LGHDT and YNNKEL (reference sequence). The CDR3 loop is CASSLMGAGSTEAFF. DNA of the CDR3: TGTGCCAGCAGCCTCATGGGGGCCGGTAGCACTGAAGCTTTCTTT.

The chain uses TRBV5-1 and TRBJ1-1, with D tentatively TRBD1 (6 bases). With 0 bases removed from V and 8 bases from J, the gap between germline ends came to 17 bases. CDR3 size: 15 residues. Germline V gives CDR1 SGHRS, CDR2 YFSETQ. The CDR3: CASSLVSEGQPEAFF. The CDR3 DNA is TGCGCCAGCAGCTTGGTGAGTGAGGGACAACCCGAAGCTTTCTTT. The whole variable domain, remainder taken from reference TRBV5-1 and TRBJ1-1, is KAGVTQTPRYLIKTRGQQVTLSCSPISGHRSVSWYQQTPGQGLQFLFEYFSETQRNKGNFPGRFSGRQFSNSRSEMNVSTLELGDSALYLCASSLVSEGQPEAFFGQGTRLTVV.

The chain uses TRBV5-1 and TRBJ1-4; D ambiguous. Germline V gene data show CDR1 as SGHRS and CDR2 as YFSETQ. This CDR3 has 14 amino acids. Between the trimmed V and J ends, which lost 3 bases and 0 bases, there was a span of 6 bases. CDR3 residues: CASSSVSTNEKLFF. Here the CDR3 DNA reads TGCGCCAGCAGCTCCGTCTCAACTAATGAAAAACTGTTTTTT.

The chain combines TRBV5-1 with TRBJ2-4, with a weak D call TRBD1 (5 bases). This CDR3 contains 16 residues. Germline lookup yields CDR1 SGHRS and CDR2 YFSETQ. The V and J ends lost 0 bases and 3 bases respectively, with 13 bases between them. The CDR3 sequence is CASSLEGLKGKNIQYF. The CDR3 DNA follows: TGCGCCAGCAGCTTGGAGGGGCTAAAGGGCAAAAACATTCAGTACTTC.

As concerns this clone: Relative to the germline gene, one junction end is altered; a read error may explain this. The chain is built from TRBV3-1 (or the pseudogene TRBV3-2) and TRBJ2-7, with a tentative D call TRBD2 (5 bases). CDR3 length equals 12 residues. The germline V gene has CDR1 LGHDT and CDR2 YNNKEL (reference sequence). Here the CDR3 DNA reads TGTGCCAGCAGCCCGCTTGAGGGAACAACCAAATTC. It codes for CASSPLEGTTKF.

The chain combines TRBV2 with TRBJ2-3; a possible D gene is TRBD2 (5 bases). CDR1 and CDR2 (germline): SNHLY, FYNNEI. V shed 1 base and J shed 4 bases, with 6 bases lying between them. The CDR3 sequence is 13 residues long. This CDR3 reads CASSEGGSDTQYF. Here the CDR3 DNA reads TGTGCCAGCAGTGAAGGAGGGTCAGATACGCAGTATTTT.

The V and J genes are TRBV5-4 and TRBJ1-2, with TRBD1 as a possible D gene (6 bases). Germline assignment: CDR1 SGHNT and CDR2 YYREEE (reference sequence). Between the trimmed V and J ends, which lost 5 bases and 8 bases, there was a span of 16 bases. The CDR3 loop spans 13 amino acids. This chain's CDR3 is CASSLGAVEGYTF. The CDR3 region has the DNA TGTGCCAGCAGTCTGGGGGCAGTTGAAGGCTACACCTTC.

The chain is built from TRBV4-1 and TRBJ1-4, with D perhaps TRBD1 (5 bases). The CDR3 is 14 amino acids. Germline CDR1 and CDR2: MGHRA and YSYEKL. V was pared by 1 base and J by 8 bases, with 11 bases between. CDR3 in DNA: TGCGCCAGCAGCCAAGCCCATAGGACAGAAAAACTGTTTTTT. Its translation is CASSQAHRTEKLFF.

The chain combines TRBV19 with TRBJ2-1, with TRBD1 identical over 9 bases. Germline lookup yields CDR1 LNHDA and CDR2 SQIVND (reference sequence). V shed 4 bases, J shed 10 bases, and the junction held 11 bases outside the gene matches. The CDR3 sequence is 15 residues long. The CDR3 here is CASSKTGGQLGEQFF. The CDR3 nucleotides read TGTGCCAGTAGTAAGACAGGGGGTCAGCTAGGCGAGCAGTTCTTC.

This chain links TRBV12-3 or TRBV12-4 with TRBJ1-6; D is uncertain. The length of the CDR3 is 12 residues. The V and J ends lost 4 bases and 10 bases respectively, with 8 bases between them. This CDR3 reads CASSSSVSPLHF. CDR3 in DNA: TGTGCCAGCAGTTCGTCCGTCTCACCCCTCCACTTT.

This chain joins TRBV7-6 and TRBJ2-1; TRBD1 is a possible D gene (5 bases). Germline lookup yields CDR1 SGHVS and CDR2 FNYEAQ. The V and J ends lost 0 bases and 3 bases respectively, with 12 bases between them. This CDR3 spans 16 amino acids. The CDR3 DNA is TGTGCCAGCAGCTTAGCCACGACAGCCCTCTACAATGAGCAGTTCTTC. Protein product: CASSLATTALYNEQFF.

The J gene is TRBJ2-7, the V gene TRBV28, with no clear D. Germline V gene data show CDR1 as MDHEN and CDR2 as SYDVKM. CDR3 length: 13 residues. V lost 5 bases and J lost 5, with 13 bases in between. This chain's CDR3 is CASSPVNEDEQYF. The CDR3 DNA sequence: TGTGCCAGCAGTCCAGTGAATGAGGACGAGCAGTACTTC.

The V and J genes are TRBV7-6 and TRBJ1-5; no definite D call. This CDR3 comprises 13 residues. Germline V gene data show CDR1 as SGHVS and CDR2 as FNYEAQ. V was clipped by 3 bases and J by 4 bases, with 7 bases between them. The DNA of the CDR3 is TGTGCCAGCAGCTTCTCAGGTAATCAGCCCCAGCATTTT. Translated: CASSFSGNQPQHF.

This clone appeared a few times. This sequence joins TRBV27 and TRBJ2-4; TRBD2 agrees at 10 bases. V trimming: 4 bases; J trimming: 7 bases; junction bases outside the gene matches: 13. The CDR3 length is 17 residues. In germline, CDR1 is MNHEY, CDR2 SMNVEV (reference sequence). CDR3 sequence reads: CASSSALSGGAGNIQYF. CDR3 nucleotides: TGTGCCAGCAGTTCAGCCTTAAGCGGGGGGGCGGGGAACATTCAGTACTTC.

The rearrangement joins TRBV25-1 to TRBJ1-5; tentatively, D is TRBD1 (5 bases). Germline-derived CDR1 and CDR2 are MGHDK and SYGVNS. V was pared by 1 base and J by 5 bases, with 12 bases between. CDR3 size: 15 residues. CDR3 nucleotide sequence: TGTGCCAGCAGTGAATTTGGCGGGGGAGATCAGCCCCAGCATTTT. It specifies CASSEFGGGDQPQHF.

V gene TRBV28 combines with J gene TRBJ2-7; the match to TRBD1 covers 12 bases. V gave up 6 bases and J gave up 5 bases; unmatched junction bases: 8. From germline, CDR1 is MDHEN and CDR2 SYDVKM. This CDR3 has 15 residues. CDR3 nucleotides: TGTGCCAGCAGGACTCCGGGACAGGGGGCCCACGAGCAGTACTTC. Translated, it gives CASRTPGQGAHEQYF.

This chain connects TRBV19 to TRBJ2-1; TRBD2 matches 12 bases. The V segment lost 9 bases and the J segment 15 bases; nucleotides outside the gene matches: 15. Germline-derived CDR1 and CDR2 are LNHDA and SQIVND (reference sequence). The length of the CDR3 is 14 residues. Here the CDR3 reads CASSEGTSGGRRFF. The CDR3 bases are TGTGCCAGCTCGGAGGGAACTAGCGGGGGGCGGAGGTTCTTC.

The genes are TRBV18 and TRBJ2-5, with D unclear. V was pared by 4 bases and J by 5 bases, with 17 bases between. The germline V gene has CDR1 KGHSH and CDR2 LQKENI. This CDR3 spans 15 amino acids. The DNA for the CDR3 is TGTGCCAGCTCACAGGAAATGGGCCGGCCGGAGACCCAGTACTTC. This encodes CASSQEMGRPETQYF.

The rearrangement links TRBV11-2 to TRBJ1-2; D remains unclear. This CDR3 has 13 amino acids. V lost 0 bases and J lost 6, with 8 bases in between. Germline V gives CDR1 SGHAT, CDR2 FQNNGV. The CDR3 sequence: CASSLDSRDGYTF. The DNA for the CDR3 is TGTGCCAGCAGCTTAGACTCCCGGGATGGCTACACCTTC.

This clone occurred once. The chain couples TRBV5-1 to TRBJ2-1; 8 nucleotides agree with TRBD2. Germline trimming cut 0 bases from V and 8 bases from J; bases unmatched to any gene: 10. This CDR3 contains 16 residues. Germline lookup yields CDR1 SGHRS and CDR2 YFSETQ. The CDR3 sequence: CASSLEPGGPRHEQFF. CDR3 coding DNA: TGCGCCAGCAGCTTGGAACCGGGAGGGCCAAGGCATGAGCAGTTCTTC.

This chain connects TRBV28 to TRBJ1-4; D uncertain. This CDR3 comprises 16 residues. The V gene's germline CDR1 is MDHEN and CDR2 SYDVKM. Trimming took 5 bases from V and 0 from J, leaving 13 bases between them. The CDR3 DNA sequence: TGTGCCAGCAGTACCAGCGAGGGTGCAACTAATGAAAAACTGTTTTTT. It specifies CASSTSEGATNEKLFF.